This paragraph reports one T cell receptor beta chain. Its antigen is not yet known. Base qualities are not at hand, and no much larger clone is one base apart. The data stem from a study of blood T cell repertoires in COVID-19 (dated by TCRdb to the early 2020s). Turning to the overall study: Collaborator samples came from the United States, Italy and Spain and covered acute and convalescent phases of COVID-19. The material from the prospective study consisted of cDNA or gDNA derived from T cells, B-cell-depleted T cells, or PBMCs. Deeply sampled blood TCRbeta repertoires from subjects exposed to, actively infected with, or recovered from COVID-19 were included in the dataset. The repertoires were released in a freely available public database meant as a resource for research on the immune response to SARS-CoV-2. Samples were obtained from the ongoing ImmuneRACE study (first 160 participants) and from about 1,300 subjects provided by 6 global collaborators. Sample metadata almost always included a de-identified subject ID, COVID-19 status, age in years and sex. Where available, HLA class I and class II types were obtained from metadata supplied by the sample provider rather than from assay-based typing.

The CDR1 and CDR2 encoded by the germline V gene (reference sequence) are SGHKS and YYEKEE. The germline V end is reduced by 1 base and the J end by 7 bases; junction bases left unmatched: 3. The CDR3 spans 14 residues, from the cysteine through the phenylalanine. Of all the DNA, just the CDR3 is kept, 42 bases in frame from base 1. One collaborating source in Seattle enrolled patients while the patients were actively infected and followed the patients over time throughout the course of disease. Each collaborating institution followed its own protocols to collect whole blood in K2EDTA tubes. For TCRbeta analysis, collaborators shipped samples as frozen whole blood, isolated PBMCs, or DNA extracted from either of those sample types. Overall results and qualifications from the work: Clinical and demographic metadata were provided uncurated, with the amount varying by source and participant.

TCRbeta CDR3 regions were amplified from genomic DNA using the immunoSEQ Assay, a bias-controlled multiplex PCR. The paper's data handling went like this. The number of nucleated cells in each sample was estimated from the amplification of reference gene primers within the assay. To quantify the absolute abundance of each unique TCRbeta CDR3 rearrangement, sequence reads were collapsed and filtered. For each sample, productive Simpson clonality was calculated as the square root of Simpson's diversity index over productive rearrangements. TCRdb's version of the immuneACCESS table is confined to in-frame rearrangements and falls short of the full clone set. An unresolved V gene accounts for under half of the shortfall where checked; the remainder is of unknown origin. The V and J calls and clone size are taken from that table; D and trimming were inferred from the DNA. The sample has over 150,000 clones on record, roughly 84% of them singletons. Roughly a sixth of the sample belongs to the ten largest clones.

This TCR was recovered from a man aged 50 or older with COVID-19, enrolled during active disease. Sequenced input: peripheral blood. This receptor chain uses TRBV5-5 and TRBJ2-1; 9 central nucleotides agree with TRBD1. The DNA sequence reads TGTGCCAGCAGCTTGACCGGGACAGGGAATGAGCAGTTCTTC. This is translated as CASSLTGTGNEQFF.